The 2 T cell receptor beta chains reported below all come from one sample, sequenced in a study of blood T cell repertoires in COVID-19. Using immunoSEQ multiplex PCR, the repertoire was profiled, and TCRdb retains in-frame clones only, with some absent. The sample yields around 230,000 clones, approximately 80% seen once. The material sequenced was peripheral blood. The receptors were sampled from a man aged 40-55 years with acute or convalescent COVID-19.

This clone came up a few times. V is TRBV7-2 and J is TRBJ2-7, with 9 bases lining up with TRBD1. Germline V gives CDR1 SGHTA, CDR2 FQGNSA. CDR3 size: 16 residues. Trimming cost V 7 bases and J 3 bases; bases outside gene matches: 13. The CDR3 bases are TGTGCCAGCACCAAGCAAACCGGGACAGGGAGCTACGAGCAGTACTTC. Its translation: CASTKQTGTGSYEQYF.

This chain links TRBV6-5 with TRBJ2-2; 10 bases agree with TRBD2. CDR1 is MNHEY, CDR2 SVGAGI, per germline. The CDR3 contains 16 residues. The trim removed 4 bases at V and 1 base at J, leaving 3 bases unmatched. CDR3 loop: CASSSGLAENTGELFF. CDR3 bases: TGTGCCAGCAGTTCTGGACTAGCGGAGAACACCGGGGAGCTGTTTTTT.